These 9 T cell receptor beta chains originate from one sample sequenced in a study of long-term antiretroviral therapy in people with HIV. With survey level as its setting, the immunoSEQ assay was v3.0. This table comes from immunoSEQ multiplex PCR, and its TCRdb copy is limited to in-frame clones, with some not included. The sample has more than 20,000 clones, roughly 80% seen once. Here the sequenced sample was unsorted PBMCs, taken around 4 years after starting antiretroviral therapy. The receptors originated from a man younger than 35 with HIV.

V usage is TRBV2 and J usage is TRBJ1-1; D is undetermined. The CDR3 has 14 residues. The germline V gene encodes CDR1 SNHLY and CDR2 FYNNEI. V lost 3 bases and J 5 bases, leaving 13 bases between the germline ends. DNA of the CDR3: TGTGCCAGCAGTGAGCGTAGTCTGTATACTGAAGCTTTCTTT. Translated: CASSERSLYTEAFF.

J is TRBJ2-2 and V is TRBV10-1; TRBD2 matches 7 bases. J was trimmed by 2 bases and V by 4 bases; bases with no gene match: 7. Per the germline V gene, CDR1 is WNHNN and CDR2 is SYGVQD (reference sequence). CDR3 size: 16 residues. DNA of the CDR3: TGCGCCAGCAGTGCGGTTACTAGCGACAACACCGGGGAGCTGTTTTTT. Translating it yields CASSAVTSDNTGELFF.

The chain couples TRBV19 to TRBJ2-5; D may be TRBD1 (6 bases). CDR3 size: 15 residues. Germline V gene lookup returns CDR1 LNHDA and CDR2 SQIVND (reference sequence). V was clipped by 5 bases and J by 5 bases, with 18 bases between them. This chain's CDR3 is CASSGWTAEGETQYF. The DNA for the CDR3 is TGTGCCAGTAGTGGTTGGACAGCCGAGGGGGAGACCCAGTACTTC.

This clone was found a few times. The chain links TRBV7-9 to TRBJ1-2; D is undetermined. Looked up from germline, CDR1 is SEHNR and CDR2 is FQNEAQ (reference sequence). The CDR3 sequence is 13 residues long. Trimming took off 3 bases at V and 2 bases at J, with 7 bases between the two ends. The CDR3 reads CASSLEANYGYTF. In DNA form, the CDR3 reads TGTGCCAGCAGCTTGGAGGCGAACTATGGCTACACCTTC.

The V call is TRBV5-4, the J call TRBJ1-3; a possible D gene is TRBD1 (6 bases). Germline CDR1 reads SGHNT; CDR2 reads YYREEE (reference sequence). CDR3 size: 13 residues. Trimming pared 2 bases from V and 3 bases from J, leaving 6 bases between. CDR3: CASSLGGGNTIYF. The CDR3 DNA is TGTGCCAGCAGCTTAGGGGGTGGAAACACCATATATTTT.

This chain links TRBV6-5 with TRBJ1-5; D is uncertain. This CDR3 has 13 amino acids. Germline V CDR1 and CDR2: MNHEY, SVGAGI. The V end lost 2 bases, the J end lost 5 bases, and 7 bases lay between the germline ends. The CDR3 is CASSYGPHQPQHF. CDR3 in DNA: TGTGCCAGCAGTTACGGTCCTCATCAGCCCCAGCATTTT.

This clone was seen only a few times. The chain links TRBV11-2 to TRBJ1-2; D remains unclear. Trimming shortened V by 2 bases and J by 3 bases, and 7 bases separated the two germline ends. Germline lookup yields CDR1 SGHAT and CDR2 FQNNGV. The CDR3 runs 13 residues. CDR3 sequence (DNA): TGTGCCAGCAGCTTACAGCAGGACTATGGCTACACCTTC. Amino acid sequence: CASSLQQDYGYTF.

CDR3 amino acids: CASSAERTGNIQYF. The CDR3 DNA sequence: TGTGCCAGCTCCGCCGAGAGGACAGGGAACATTCAGTACTTC. The chain couples TRBV2 to TRBJ2-4, with 8 bases matching TRBD1. There are 14 residues in the CDR3. The germline V gene encodes CDR1 SNHLY and CDR2 FYNNEI. V was pared by 8 bases and J by 7 bases, with 10 bases of the junction left unmatched.

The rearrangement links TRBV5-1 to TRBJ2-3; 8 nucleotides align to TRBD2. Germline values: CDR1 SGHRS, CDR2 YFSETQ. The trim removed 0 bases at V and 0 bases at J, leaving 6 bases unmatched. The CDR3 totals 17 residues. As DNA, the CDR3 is TGCGCCAGCAGCTTGGGGCCTAGCGGGCTTAGCACAGATACGCAGTATTTT. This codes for CASSLGPSGLSTDTQYF.